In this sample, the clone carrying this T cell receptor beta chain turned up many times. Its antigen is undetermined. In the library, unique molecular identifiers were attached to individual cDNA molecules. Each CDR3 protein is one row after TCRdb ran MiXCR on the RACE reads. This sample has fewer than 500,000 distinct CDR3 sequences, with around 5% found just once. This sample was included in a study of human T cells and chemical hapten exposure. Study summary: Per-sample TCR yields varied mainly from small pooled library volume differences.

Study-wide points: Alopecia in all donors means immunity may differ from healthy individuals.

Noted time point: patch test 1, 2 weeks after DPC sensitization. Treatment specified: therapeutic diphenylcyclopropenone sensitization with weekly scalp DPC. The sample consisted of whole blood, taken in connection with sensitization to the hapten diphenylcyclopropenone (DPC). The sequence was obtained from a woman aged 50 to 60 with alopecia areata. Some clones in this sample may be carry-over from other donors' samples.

Here the CDR3 DNA reads TGCGCCAGCAGTCCCGGGACAGGGTCCCTCCAGGGGTACTTC. Protein sequence: CASSPGTGSLQGYF. This rearrangement joins TRBV5-1 to TRBJ2-7, with 9 bases that match TRBD1. V shed 5 bases and J 12 bases; nucleotides not matched to a gene: 15. The germline V gene encodes CDR1 SGHRS and CDR2 YFSETQ. This CDR3 is built from 14 residues.